This TCR beta chain was retrieved from a study of T-cell memory formation after mild COVID-19. Whole-study findings and limits: Clones which contracted sat mainly in CM and EM if CD4+, and in EMRA if CD8+.

Trimming left V 5 bases short and J 5 bases short, with 15 bases between. This CDR3 region has 14 residues. Via MiXCR, TCRdb re-called the 5' RACE reads, giving one row per CDR3 protein. The sample has 200,000 to 300,000 distinct CDR3 sequences, around 17% seen once; the top ten hold more than 20%. With respect to this clonotype: Its specificity is unknown.

The sample consisted of PBMCs or a T cell subset sorted from them (not recorded which). This chain joins TRBV12-3 or TRBV12-4 and TRBJ2-5, with TRBD2 as a possible D gene (5 bases). The TCR sequence derives from a young man who had mild COVID-19 (a few samples of this study predate the infection). Cell type and time point are not known. In DNA form, the CDR3 reads TGTGCCAGCAGTCCTTCCCCCGGCGGGGAGACCCAGTACTTC. Translation gives CASSPSPGGETQYF.